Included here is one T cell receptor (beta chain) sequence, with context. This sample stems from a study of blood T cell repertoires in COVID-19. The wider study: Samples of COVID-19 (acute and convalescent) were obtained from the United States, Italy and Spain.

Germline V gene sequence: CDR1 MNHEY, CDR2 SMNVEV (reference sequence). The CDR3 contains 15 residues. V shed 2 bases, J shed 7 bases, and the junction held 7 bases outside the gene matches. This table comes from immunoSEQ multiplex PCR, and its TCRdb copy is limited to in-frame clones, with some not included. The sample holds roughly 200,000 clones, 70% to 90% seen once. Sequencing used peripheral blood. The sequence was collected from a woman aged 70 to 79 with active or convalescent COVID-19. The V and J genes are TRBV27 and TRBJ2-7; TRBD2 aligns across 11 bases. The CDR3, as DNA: TGTGCCAGCAGTTTAAGACTAGCGGGAAGAGGGGAGCAGTACTTC. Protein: CASSLRLAGRGEQYF.